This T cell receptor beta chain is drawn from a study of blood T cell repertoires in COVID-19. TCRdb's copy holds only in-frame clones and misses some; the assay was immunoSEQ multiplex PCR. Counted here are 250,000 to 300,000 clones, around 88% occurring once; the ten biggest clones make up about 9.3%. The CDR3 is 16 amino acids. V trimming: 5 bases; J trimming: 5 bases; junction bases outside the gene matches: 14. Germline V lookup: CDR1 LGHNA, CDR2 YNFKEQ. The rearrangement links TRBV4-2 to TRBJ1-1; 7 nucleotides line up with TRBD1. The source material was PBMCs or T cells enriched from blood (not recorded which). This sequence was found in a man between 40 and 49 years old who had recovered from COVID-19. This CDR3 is CASSEPRTDRETEAFF. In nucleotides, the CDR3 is TGTGCCAGCAGCGAACCACGTACTGACAGGGAGACTGAAGCTTTCTTT.